The sequence of this T cell receptor beta chain was determined in a study of cytomegalovirus exposure and HLA in healthy donors. The donors gave bone marrow, and they were healthy. The CDR3 totals 12 residues. V was clipped by 5 bases and J by 5 bases, with 7 bases between them. From germline, CDR1 is SEHNR and CDR2 FQNEAQ (reference sequence). Comment on this clone: Its cognate antigen is unknown.

The study's findings and limits: The authors reported that TCR beta sequences could predict HLA-A and HLA-B alleles. These predictions were accurate for most subjects in the first cohort. Later on, an analysis tied approximately 15,000 TCR beta sequences to HLA alleles at 0.05 false discovery rate. Versus the approximately 700-donor mean, an Asian-associated ancestry cluster reportedly showed fewer N-insertions in a later analysis.

This PCR relied on a set of 60 Vbeta primers and 13 Jbeta primers. Method: immunoSEQ multiplex PCR; TCRdb's copy keeps in-frame clones and lacks some. This sample has roughly 250,000 clones, with 65% to 85% found just once. The source is a female donor in good health and CMV-seronegative. The chain combines TRBV7-9 with TRBJ1-5; D is unclear. Sequencing was done on a sample of PBMCs. DNA for the CDR3: TGTGCCAGCAGCGGCATCGATCAGCCCCAGCATTTT. Its protein is CASSGIDQPQHF.